Listed here are 21 T cell receptor beta chains from one sample, sequenced in a study of cytomegalovirus exposure and HLA in healthy donors. 13 Jbeta primers and 60 Vbeta primers were used for the PCR. TCRdb keeps only in-frame clones here, not all; method: immunoSEQ multiplex PCR. This sample has fewer than 80,000 clones, with more than 75% found just once. The material sequenced was PBMCs. The origin of the receptors is a man younger than 35 in good health and CMV-seronegative.

This sequence joins TRBV4-1 and TRBJ1-1; TRBD1 might be the D (5 bases). The length of the CDR3 is 15 residues. V was clipped by 0 bases and J by 0 bases, with 8 bases between them. CDR1 MGHRA and CDR2 YSYEKL come from the germline V gene. In DNA, the CDR3 is TGCGCCAGCAGCCAAGACCCAGGGTTGAACACTGAAGCTTTCTTT. Protein: CASSQDPGLNTEAFF.

The chain uses TRBV11-1 and TRBJ2-5; 9 bases are shared with TRBD2. The CDR3 length is 14 residues. V lost 7 bases, J lost 4 bases, and 7 bases stayed unmatched. Per germline, CDR1 SGHAT and CDR2 FQDESV (reference sequence). Here the CDR3 reads CASTDRLAAETQYF. In nucleotides, the CDR3 is TGTGCCAGCACCGATCGACTAGCGGCAGAGACCCAGTACTTC.

The V call is TRBV6-1, the J call TRBJ2-7; 7 bases are shared with TRBD1. This CDR3 spans 15 amino acids. CDR1 and CDR2 (germline): MNHNS, SASEGT. The trim removed 6 bases at V and 2 bases at J, leaving 10 bases unmatched. The CDR3 protein is CASSATGMVTYEQYV. The CDR3 region has the DNA TGTGCCAGCAGCGCGACAGGGATGGTGACCTACGAGCAGTACGTC.

This rearrangement joins TRBV15 to TRBJ2-3, with D tentatively TRBD2 (7 bases). Per germline, CDR1 LNHNV and CDR2 YYDKDF (reference sequence). Trimming removed 5 bases from V and 1 base from J, with 16 bases in between. The CDR3 loop spans 16 amino acids. The CDR3 sequence: CATSDGMRGRTDTQYF. DNA for the CDR3: TGTGCCACCAGCGACGGTATGCGGGGGCGCACAGATACGCAGTATTTT.

There are a few counts of this clone. The chain links TRBV6-1 to TRBJ2-5; a possible D gene is TRBD1 (5 bases). V was pared by 2 bases and J by 11 bases, with 24 bases between. The CDR3 runs 16 residues. Germline CDR1 MNHNS, CDR2 SASEGT. The CDR3 region has the DNA TGTGCCAGCAGTGAACTCGATGTCCCCAGGGATGGTGAGCAGTACTTC. Residues: CASSELDVPRDGEQYF.

This sequence joins TRBV5-6 and TRBJ1-1; TRBD1 matches at 8 bases. CDR3 length: 16 amino acids. The V segment lost 1 base and the J segment 5 bases; nucleotides outside the gene matches: 10. CDR1 and CDR2 from the germline V gene are SGHDT and YYEEEE. The CDR3 DNA reads TGTGCCAGCAGCTTGTTGGGAACAGGGGGTGAAACTGAAGCTTTCTTT. Translation gives CASSLLGTGGETEAFF.

The V gene is TRBV6-1, the J gene TRBJ1-2; D unclear. CDR1 MNHNS and CDR2 SASEGT come from the germline V gene. V gave up 1 base and J gave up 4 bases, with 13 bases separating them. This CDR3 region has 15 residues. The DNA of the CDR3 is TGTGCCAGCAGTGAAGATTGGGAGCTTGTCTATGGCTACACCTTC. Translating gives CASSEDWELVYGYTF.

The rearrangement links TRBV6-5 to TRBJ1-4; D call uncertain. Trimming took 0 bases from V and 4 from J, leaving 9 bases between them. The CDR3 runs 15 residues. Germline V gene sequence: CDR1 MNHEY, CDR2 SVGAGI. The CDR3 loop is CASSYSGRHNEKLFF. CDR3 in DNA: TGTGCCAGCAGTTACTCGGGGAGACATAATGAAAAACTGTTTTTT.

V and J are TRBV7-7 and TRBJ2-2; a weak D match, TRBD1 (6 bases). Trimming removed 1 base at V and 5 bases at J, with 8 bases between. CDR1 SSHAT and CDR2 FNYEAQ come from the germline V gene (reference sequence). This CDR3 is built from 14 residues. The CDR3 DNA sequence: TGTGCCAGCAGCTTAGAGAGGGGGACCGGGGAGCTGTTTTTT. Protein product: CASSLERGTGELFF.

This clone was seen a few times. This chain links TRBV5-4 with TRBJ2-3; TRBD2 aligns across 9 bases. With V trimmed by 4 bases and J by 4 bases, 10 bases remained unmatched. This CDR3 is 16 amino acids long. Germline CDR1 SGHNT, CDR2 YYREEE (reference sequence). Here the CDR3 reads CASSPFRGGAPDTQYF. CDR3 bases: TGTGCCAGCAGCCCGTTCCGCGGGGGGGCCCCAGATACGCAGTATTTT.

V and J are TRBV9 and TRBJ1-3; D gene uncertain. V lost 0 bases and J 6 bases, leaving 10 bases between the germline ends. Per germline, CDR1 SGDLS and CDR2 YYNGEE. The CDR3 is made up of 14 amino acids. The CDR3 loop reads CASSVGGFSNTIYF. The CDR3 nucleotides are TGTGCCAGCAGCGTAGGAGGGTTTTCAAACACCATATATTTT.

In this sample, this clone turned up a few times. This chain connects TRBV6-4 to TRBJ2-3; 7 nucleotides line up with TRBD2. The CDR3 contains 15 residues. The V segment lost 0 bases and the J segment 3 bases; nucleotides outside the gene matches: 3. Germline CDR1 and CDR2: MRHNA and SNTAGT. The CDR3 DNA sequence: TGTGCCAGCAGTGACTCCAGCGGGGAAACAGATACGCAGTATTTT. It encodes CASSDSSGETDTQYF.

J is TRBJ2-2 and V is TRBV7-8, with a possible D match to TRBD2 (6 bases). Germline V gives CDR1 SGHVS, CDR2 FQNEAQ. The length of the CDR3 is 15 residues. The germline V and J ends were trimmed by 0 bases and 8 bases, with 13 bases remaining between them. The CDR3 loop reads CASSLAGGPGGELFF. In DNA, the CDR3 is TGTGCCAGCAGCTTAGCTGGAGGGCCGGGGGGGGAGCTGTTTTTT.

CDR3 loop: CASTRDSFEQYV. For the CDR3, the DNA is TGTGCCAGCACGAGGGACAGTTTCGAGCAGTACGTC. The chain has TRBV21-1 and TRBJ2-7; the D call TRBD1 from the table was never checked on the DNA. TRBV21-1 is assigned pseudogene status. This CDR3 is 12 amino acids long.

As regards this clone: One end of the junction is discordant with germline, which a read error may explain. The rearrangement links TRBV28 to TRBJ2-7, with 7 bases matching TRBD2. The CDR3 has 13 residues. Germline-derived CDR1 and CDR2 are MDHEN and SYDVKM. The CDR3 loop is CATRAGTYYGQYF. The CDR3 DNA sequence: TGTGCCACCCGAGCGGGAACCTACTACGGGCAGTACTTC.

V gene TRBV7-2 combines with J gene TRBJ1-2; D is perhaps TRBD1 (6 bases). CDR3 size: 14 residues. The germline gives CDR1 SGHTA, CDR2 FQGNSA. Trimming pared 1 base from V and 4 bases from J, leaving 10 bases between. In DNA, the CDR3 is TGTGCCAGCAGCTTAGTTAAGGGGGTCTATGGCTACACCTTC. Translated, it gives CASSLVKGVYGYTF.

The chain employs TRBV27 and TRBJ2-5, with 9 bases matching TRBD2. Germline V lookup: CDR1 MNHEY, CDR2 SMNVEV (reference sequence). Unmatched junction bases numbered 8, after V lost 4 bases and J lost 5 bases. This CDR3 comprises 15 residues. The CDR3, as DNA: TGTGCCAGCAGTTCCGGGACTAGCTTTCGTGAGACCCAGTACTTC. Translated: CASSSGTSFRETQYF.

The chain has TRBV9 and TRBJ2-3; 8 bases are a match to TRBD2. The V segment lost 3 bases and the J segment 5 bases; nucleotides outside the gene matches: 5. Germline values: CDR1 SGDLS, CDR2 YYNGEE. The CDR3 extends over 14 amino acids. CDR3 region: CASSATSDQDTQYF. The CDR3 DNA reads as TGTGCCAGCAGCGCGACTAGCGATCAAGATACGCAGTATTTT.

V and J are TRBV19 and TRBJ2-5, with TRBD2 matching over 12 bases. V lost 0 bases, J lost 2 bases, and 7 bases stayed unmatched. Per the germline V gene, CDR1 is LNHDA and CDR2 is SQIVND (reference sequence). This CDR3 region has 18 residues. CDR3 bases: TGTGCCAGTAGTATAGAGGGGAGACTAGCGGGGGTTCAAGAGACCCAGTACTTC. Translation: CASSIEGRLAGVQETQYF. Full variable domain (outside the CDR3, taken from reference TRBV19 and TRBJ2-5): DGGITQSPKYLFRKEGQNVTLSCEQNLNHDAMYWYRQDPGQGLRLIYYSQIVNDFQKGDIAEGYSVSREKKESFPLTVTSAQKNPTAFYLCASSIEGRLAGVQETQYFGPGTRLLVL.

This sequence joins TRBV7-9 and TRBJ2-3, with D possibly being TRBD2 (5 bases). The CDR3 is 16 amino acids. Germline V lookup: CDR1 SEHNR, CDR2 FQNEAQ (reference sequence). V lost 4 bases and J lost 11, with 25 bases in between. The CDR3 loop is CASSSGCRIQGKWQYF. CDR3 in DNA: TGTGCCAGCAGCTCGGGATGTCGGATCCAAGGTAAGTGGCAGTATTTT.

This rearrangement joins TRBV18 to TRBJ2-3; TRBD1 matches 8 bases. The trim removed 11 bases at V and 4 bases at J, leaving 8 bases unmatched. The length of the CDR3 is 13 residues. From germline, CDR1 is KGHSH and CDR2 LQKENI. CDR3 protein: CASGAGGPDTQYF. In DNA, the CDR3 is TGTGCCTCTGGGGCAGGGGGCCCAGATACGCAGTATTTT.